The 32 T cell receptor beta chains below were found in one sample sequenced in a study of blood T cells in healthy people across ages (dated by TCRdb to about 2015). Libraries were constructed by 5' RACE. Sequencing used an Illumina HiSeq 2500. A second PCR of about 6 to 11 cycles was performed with a sample-barcoded 5' primer and a J-beta primer mix. TCRdb trimmed public reads at Q25 via fastp, called clones via MiXCR and kept in-frame beta chains. Each entry merges the rows of one CDR3 protein and shows their most common DNA and genes. The sample yields some 1.6 million distinct CDR3 sequences; about 31% were counted once. The top ten clonotypes cover 10% to 12% of the sample. The sequenced sample was blood. Every receptor here comes from a woman aged 25-40 years in good health.

Concerning this clonotype itself: Given a much more abundant clone one base away, this may be a read error. The gene calls are TRBV20-1 and TRBJ2-7; 8 nucleotides line up with TRBD2. CDR1 is DFQATT, CDR2 SNEGSKA, per germline (reference sequence). The CDR3 contains 13 residues. The CDR3 nucleotides read TGCAGTGCTACGACTAGCGACACCTACAAGCAGTACTTC. The encoded protein is CSATTSDTYKQYF.

The J gene is TRBJ1-6, the V gene TRBV10-3, with TRBD1 matching over 12 bases. J lost 6 bases, V lost 6 bases, and 6 bases had no gene match. CDR3 size: 16 residues. From germline, CDR1 is ENHRY and CDR2 SYGVKD. The CDR3 region is CAIRRDRGLVNSPLHF. The CDR3 nucleotides are TGTGCCATCAGGAGGGACAGGGGGCTGGTTAATTCACCCCTCCACTTT.

This chain joins TRBV6-1 and TRBJ1-1; weak D call: TRBD1 (6 bases). Trimming took off 8 bases at V and 0 bases at J, with 13 bases between the two ends. Per the germline V gene, CDR1 is MNHNS and CDR2 is SASEGT. CDR3 length equals 14 residues. The CDR3 reads CASPEGVLNTEAFF. The CDR3 DNA reads TGTGCCAGCCCTGAGGGGGTTTTGAACACTGAAGCTTTCTTT.

This clonotype was counted only a few times. The J gene is TRBJ1-5, the V gene TRBV27; possible D gene TRBD1, 6 bases. The CDR3 loop spans 14 amino acids. In germline, CDR1 is MNHEY, CDR2 SMNVEV (reference sequence). Trimming cost V 0 bases and J 5 bases, with 8 bases left between them. CDR3 protein: CASSLSSGDQPQHF. The CDR3 nucleotides read TGTGCCAGCAGTTTATCTTCAGGGGATCAGCCCCAGCATTTT.

This clonotype was counted a few times. The chain joins TRBV2 to TRBJ1-1; D ambiguous. V lost 8 bases and J 5 bases, leaving 12 bases between the germline ends. Germline V gives CDR1 SNHLY, CDR2 FYNNEI. The length of the CDR3 is 12 residues. This CDR3 reads CASEDSGTEAFF. The CDR3, as DNA: TGTGCCAGCGAGGATTCCGGGACTGAAGCTTTCTTT.

The CDR3 coding sequence is TGTGCCAGCAGTGAAGGGAAGCGCAATGGCTACACCTTC. Its translation: CASSEGKRNGYTF. The chain links TRBV25-1 to TRBJ1-2; no definite D call. The germline V gene has CDR1 MGHDK and CDR2 SYGVNS. This CDR3 region has 13 residues. The V and J ends lost 2 bases and 6 bases respectively, with 10 bases between them.

This clonotype was recorded at least ten times. V gene TRBV4-1 combines with J gene TRBJ2-7; no reliable D call. This CDR3 has 15 residues. The germline V gene encodes CDR1 MGHRA and CDR2 YSYEKL. The V end lost 4 bases, the J end lost 0 bases, and 13 bases lay between the germline ends. CDR3 DNA: TGCGCCAGCAGCCTACGGCAGGCTAGCTCCTACGAGCAGTACTTC. Residues: CASSLRQASSYEQYF.

A remark on this clonotype: A read error may produce the germline difference seen at one junction end. This chain uses TRBV7-2 with TRBJ2-7; 13 nucleotides align to TRBD2. CDR1 and CDR2 (germline): SGHTA, FQGNSA. This CDR3 comprises 18 residues. The CDR3 here is CASSLERTSGSSSYEQYF. The CDR3 DNA is TGCGCCAGCAGCTTAGAAAGGACTAGCGGGAGCAGCTCCTACGAGCAGTACTTC. Drawing the rest from reference TRBV7-2 and TRBJ2-7, the complete variable domain is GAGVSQSPSNKVTEKGKDVELRCDPISGHTALYWYRQSLGQGLEFLIYFQGNSAPDKSGLPSDRFSAERTGGSVSTLTIQRTQQEDSAVYLCASSLERTSGSSSYEQYFGPGTRLTVT.

V is TRBV18 and J is TRBJ2-1, with TRBD2 identical over 9 bases. Trimming took 3 bases from V and 5 from J; bases not matched to a gene: 8. The CDR3 spans 16 residues. Germline V CDR1 and CDR2: KGHSH, LQKENI. For the CDR3, the DNA is TGTGCCAGCTCACCCCGGAGGGTAGCGGGGGACAATGAGCAGTTCTTC. As protein: CASSPRRVAGDNEQFF.

This clonotype was found many times. CDR3 bases: TGTGCCAGCAGTGCTAACTCCGGGACAAACGACTATGGCTACACCTTC. Its translation: CASSANSGTNDYGYTF. The chain couples TRBV12-3 or TRBV12-4 to TRBJ1-2; TRBD1 is a possible D gene (6 bases). The CDR3 loop spans 16 amino acids. Deletions cut 5 bases from V and 3 bases from J, with 19 bases between.

This rearrangement joins TRBV4-1 to TRBJ2-5, with D unclear. The CDR3 is made up of 15 amino acids. V was clipped by 0 bases and J by 5 bases, with 13 bases between them. From germline, CDR1 is MGHRA and CDR2 YSYEKL. In DNA, the CDR3 is TGCGCCAGCAGCCAAGATGGGCTGTCCAGGGAGACCCAGTACTTC. This translates into CASSQDGLSRETQYF.

The chain recombines TRBV7-3 with TRBJ2-1; 7 nucleotides match TRBD2. The ends lost 2 bases at V and 9 bases at J; junction bases unmatched: 13. Per germline, CDR1 SGHTA and CDR2 FQGTGA. The CDR3 is made up of 16 amino acids. The CDR3 loop reads CASSLGGAGARGEQFF. In nucleotides, the CDR3 is TGTGCCAGCAGCTTAGGAGGGGCGGGAGCCCGCGGTGAGCAGTTCTTC.

The chain recombines TRBV7-9 with TRBJ2-5; D ambiguous. This CDR3 is built from 15 residues. Trimming pared 5 bases from V and 1 base from J, leaving 14 bases between. Per the germline V gene, CDR1 is SEHNR and CDR2 is FQNEAQ (reference sequence). Written as DNA, the CDR3 is TGTGCCAGCAGCCACCGAGACGCATCCCAAGAGACCCAGTACTTC. This translates into CASSHRDASQETQYF.

In nucleotides, the CDR3 is TGTGCCAGCAGCCGTGTTAGCGGGAGGGCAATTGGTTACAATGAGCAGTTCTTC. Its translation is CASSRVSGRAIGYNEQFF. The rearrangement links TRBV3-1 to TRBJ2-1, with 11 bases that match TRBD2. CDR3 length equals 18 residues. CDR1 and CDR2 from the germline V gene are LGHDT and YNNKEL (reference sequence). Germline trimming cut 4 bases from V and 4 bases from J; bases unmatched to any gene: 12.

This clonotype was seen only a few times. The J gene is TRBJ1-1, the V gene TRBV10-2; weak D call: TRBD1 (5 bases). Per the germline V gene, CDR1 is WSHSY and CDR2 is SAAADI. This CDR3 has 13 amino acids. The germline V and J ends were trimmed by 6 bases and 8 bases, with 16 bases remaining between them. The CDR3 protein is CASRSTGTDEAFF. CDR3 DNA: TGCGCCAGCAGATCAACCGGGACGGACGAAGCTTTCTTT.

This clonotype was detected many times. The chain carries TRBV29-1 and TRBJ2-7; TRBD1 might be the D (6 bases). The CDR3 has 15 amino acids. Germline V CDR1 and CDR2: SQVTM, ANQGSEA. The V end lost 7 bases, the J end lost 4 bases, and 23 bases lay between the germline ends. The CDR3 is CSARRGADPSYEQYF. The DNA of the CDR3 is TGCAGCGCACGCAGGGGTGCCGACCCTTCTTACGAGCAGTACTTC.

As to this clonotype: Being one base from a much bigger clone, this may be a read error. The CDR3 ends on some other residue instead of the conserved phenylalanine or tryptophan, so this is likely a read error. The CDR3 spells CASSPGRASGSYEQYC. The CDR3 coding sequence is TGCGCCAGCAGCCCGGGAAGGGCTAGCGGGAGCTACGAGCAGTACTGC. The chain recombines TRBV4-1 with TRBJ2-7; 10 bases are a match to TRBD2. The CDR3 consists of 16 residues. The J segment lost 3 bases and the V segment lost 4 bases, leaving 9 bases of the junction unmatched. Germline assignment: CDR1 MGHRA and CDR2 YSYEKL.

The chain couples TRBV7-9 to TRBJ2-7, with 10 bases identical to TRBD2. The DNA end lines up better with TRBJ2-5; the J call may be wrong. The germline gives CDR1 SEHNR, CDR2 FQNEAQ (reference sequence). The CDR3 sequence is 16 residues long. CDR3 region: CASTHSTSGFSKTQYF. The CDR3 DNA reads as TGTGCCAGCACCCACTCGACTAGCGGGTTCTCAAAGACCCAGTACTTC.

This clonotype has more than one count but fewer than ten. The V and J genes are TRBV6-5 and TRBJ2-7; D is perhaps TRBD1 or TRBD2 (5 bases each). CDR1 is MNHEY, CDR2 SVGAGI, per germline. V lost 6 bases and J 7 bases, leaving 16 bases between the germline ends. There are 13 residues in the CDR3. DNA of the CDR3: TGTGCCAGCAGCGCTCGAGGGGTTAAAGAGCAGTACTTC. Translating gives CASSARGVKEQYF.

In its sample, this clonotype was seen a few times. The genes are TRBV27 and TRBJ1-5; 10 positions match TRBD1. J gave up 0 bases and V 8 bases, and 4 bases lay outside the gene matches. This CDR3 has 15 amino acids. Germline V lookup: CDR1 MNHEY, CDR2 SMNVEV (reference sequence). For the CDR3, the DNA is TGTGCCAGCGGGACAGGGGTGATTAGCAATCAGCCCCAGCATTTT. Its protein product is CASGTGVISNQPQHF.

The chain recombines TRBV29-1 with TRBJ1-1; 8 bases are shared with TRBD1. Unmatched junction bases numbered 4, after V lost 6 bases and J lost 1 base. This CDR3 is built from 13 residues. Germline assignment: CDR1 SQVTM and CDR2 ANQGSEA. The CDR3 DNA reads TGCAGCGTCGATCAGGGGGCGAACACTGAAGCTTTCTTT. Translated: CSVDQGANTEAFF.

This clonotype was observed a handful of times. The gene calls are TRBV18 and TRBJ2-5, with 7 bases aligning to TRBD2. J gave up 6 bases and V 4 bases, and 11 bases lay outside the gene matches. Germline CDR1 and CDR2: KGHSH and LQKENI. CDR3 length equals 15 residues. This chain's CDR3 is CASSLEGGSVKTQYF. CDR3 bases: TGTGCCAGCTCACTAGAGGGCGGGAGCGTAAAGACCCAGTACTTC.

This chain uses TRBV9 with TRBJ1-2; unclear D gene. The V gene's germline CDR1 is SGDLS and CDR2 YYNGEE. The V and J ends lost 4 bases and 1 base respectively, with 8 bases between them. This CDR3 is built from 13 residues. The CDR3 DNA sequence: TGTGCCAGCAGCACGGACGATAACTATGGCTACACCTTC. It is translated as CASSTDDNYGYTF.

The V call is TRBV11-1, the J call TRBJ1-2; 9 bases line up with TRBD1. V lost 2 bases and J lost 6; bases outside the gene matches: 13. This CDR3 spans 17 amino acids. Per the germline V gene, CDR1 is SGHAT and CDR2 is FQDESV (reference sequence). The CDR3 is CASSLRVQGAFGHGYTF. DNA of the CDR3: TGTGCCAGCAGCTTACGGGTACAGGGGGCCTTCGGTCATGGCTACACCTTC. Full variable domain (remainder filled in from reference TRBV11-1 and TRBJ1-2): EAEVAQSPRYKITEKSQAVAFWCDPISGHATLYWYRQILGQGPELLVQFQDESVVDDSQLPKDRFSAERLKGVDSTLKIQPAELGDSAMYLCASSLRVQGAFGHGYTFGSGTRLTVV.

This chain uses TRBV6-2 or TRBV6-3 with TRBJ2-1; the D gene could be TRBD1 or TRBD2 (6 bases each). Per the germline V gene, CDR1 is MNHEY and CDR2 is SVGEGT. The CDR3 sequence is 14 residues long. Trimming pared 7 bases from V and 0 bases from J, leaving 10 bases between. The CDR3 sequence is CASKGGSSYNEQFF. DNA for the CDR3: TGTGCCAGCAAAGGGGGGAGCTCCTACAATGAGCAGTTCTTC.

The rearrangement links TRBV2 to TRBJ2-3; D is possibly TRBD1 (6 bases). This CDR3 has 15 residues. V was clipped by 4 bases and J by 1 base, with 12 bases between them. Germline CDR1 and CDR2: SNHLY and FYNNEI. This CDR3 is CASSVRGIGTDTQYF. DNA of the CDR3: TGTGCCAGCAGTGTTAGGGGGATCGGCACAGATACGCAGTATTTT.

The chain carries TRBV7-8 and TRBJ1-1; the D is unclear. In germline, CDR1 is SGHVS, CDR2 FQNEAQ. The CDR3 loop spans 11 amino acids. V gave up 5 bases and J gave up 7 bases, with 8 bases separating them. CDR3 bases: TGTGCCAGCAGCCCCAAGAGTGAAGCTTTCTTT. Translated, it gives CASSPKSEAFF.

The CDR3 reads CAWSRGFEQYF. CDR3 nucleotides: TGTGCCTGGAGTCGAGGGTTCGAGCAGTACTTC. The chain links TRBV30 to TRBJ2-7; TRBD2 might be the D (5 bases). Trimming removed 2 bases from V and 6 bases from J, with 8 bases in between. This CDR3 has 11 residues. CDR1 and CDR2 (germline): GTSNPN, SVGIG (reference sequence).

To note about this clonotype: Given a much more abundant clone one base away, this may be a read error. The chain employs TRBV29-1 and TRBJ2-1, with 7 bases lining up with TRBD2. The CDR3 runs to 16 residues. Germline CDR1 is SQVTM and CDR2 is ANQGSEA. The junction had 19 bases not matched to a gene; V was cut back by 7 bases and J by 7 bases. The CDR3 loop reads CSAPGGAAGSRNEQFF. For the CDR3, the DNA is TGCAGCGCCCCCGGAGGAGCAGCGGGGTCTCGGAATGAGCAGTTCTTC.

This clonotype was detected a few times. V and J are TRBV6-1 and TRBJ2-5; 11 bases line up with TRBD2. CDR3 length equals 19 residues. Germline values: CDR1 MNHNS, CDR2 SASEGT. V dropped 2 bases and J dropped 1; count of bases not matched to a gene: 12. The chain's CDR3 is CASSERGLAGGLSQETQYF. Written as DNA, the CDR3 is TGTGCCAGCAGTGAACGAGGCCTAGCGGGGGGACTATCCCAAGAGACCCAGTACTTC.

The chain joins TRBV21-1 to TRBJ1-1; TRBD1 was called by the table and not checked on the DNA. TRBV21-1 is marked as a pseudogene. The CDR3 has 15 amino acids. This CDR3 reads CASSPAEGEDTEAFF. The CDR3 DNA reads TGTGCCAGCAGCCCCGCGGAGGGGGAAGATACTGAAGCTTTCTTT.

This clonotype was picked up a small number of times. The rearrangement uses TRBV20-1 and TRBJ1-2; no reliable D call. V lost 3 bases to trimming and J lost 2 bases, with 13 bases between them. This CDR3 has 14 residues. Per germline, CDR1 DFQATT and CDR2 SNEGSKA (reference sequence). Written as DNA, the CDR3 is TGCAGTGCTAGTCCCGGGGATCCAAACTATGGCTACACCTTC. Protein: CSASPGDPNYGYTF.